Below, one TCR beta chain is given with its context. These data are taken from a study of blood T cell repertoires in COVID-19. Profiling relied on immunoSEQ multiplex PCR, and the TCRdb table lists in-frame clones only, not all of them. Seen here are 190,000 or so clones, approximately 90% observed once, and the top ten hold about 0.95%. V was clipped by 7 bases and J by 3 bases; unmatched bases: 12. This CDR3 comprises 19 residues. The germline V gene encodes CDR1 LNHDA and CDR2 SQIVND (reference sequence). The sequenced sample was peripheral blood. This chain uses TRBV19 with TRBJ2-2; TRBD2 aligns across 15 bases. The sequence derives from a woman aged 18-29 years who had recovered from COVID-19. The CDR3 bases are TGTGCCAGTAACCACTGGACTAGCGGGAGGGCCGTAGACACCGGGGAGCTGTTTTTT. Translation: CASNHWTSGRAVDTGELFF. The whole variable domain, filled in from reference TRBV19 and TRBJ2-2, reads DGGITQSPKYLFRKEGQNVTLSCEQNLNHDAMYWYRQDPGQGLRLIYYSQIVNDFQKGDIAEGYSVSREKKESFPLTVTSAQKNPTAFYLCASNHWTSGRAVDTGELFFGEGSRLTVL.